This TCR beta chain was sequenced for a study of T cell responses to AZD1222 COVID-19 vaccine. Turning to this clone: Its antigen is still unknown.

The CDR3 has 17 residues. Germline V gives CDR1 SGHTA, CDR2 FQGNSA. The trim removed 0 bases at V and 2 bases at J, leaving 10 bases unmatched. TCRdb keeps only in-frame clones here, not all; method: immunoSEQ multiplex PCR. The sample has roughly 150,000 clones; approximately 91% are singletons. Study findings and constraints: Donors were largely white British and mainly female; clonal diversity was possibly underestimated. All repertoire sampling was performed exclusively after the peak T cell response. Two AZD1222 doses significantly raised spike-specific TCR breadth and depth over controls.

This sequence originates from an adult who received the AZD1222 COVID-19 vaccine. Sequenced here: peripheral blood, sampled 28 days after the second AZD1222 dose. The rearrangement uses TRBV7-2 and TRBJ2-7, with 7 bases that match TRBD2. CDR3 coding DNA: TGTGCCAGCAGCTTAGCAACGGTACCGGGACTACCCTACGAGCAGTACTTC. Translated, it gives CASSLATVPGLPYEQYF.